The sample holds one count of the clone carrying this TCR beta chain. Its antigen is as yet unknown. These data originate in a study of somatic mutations in cytotoxic T cells in rheumatoid arthritis. Looking at the study overall: Including V beta1+ cells that were sequenced for TCRB, some T-cell populations stained with V beta antibodies were flow-sorted at nearly 100% purity. Whole-study results and caveats: Neither rheumatoid arthritis patients nor age-matched healthy controls had significantly different CD8+ T-cell clonality from the other group. The authors did not know the antigen targets of the expanded CD8+ clones.

In the original analysis: In patients, CD8+ clones bigger than 1% rarely had the same sequence as a published virus-specific TCRB. Produced via immunoSEQ multiplex PCR; TCRdb's table is partial and in-frame only. The V and J calls and clone size were taken over from that table, and D and trimming were inferred from the DNA. The table has some 19,000 clones, about 83% seen once. V was cut by 3 bases and J by 4 bases, with 11 bases left in between. This CDR3 region has 14 residues. CDR1 and CDR2 (germline): MNHEY, SMNVEV (reference sequence). The receptor was derived from a man aged 18 to 30 with rheumatoid arthritis. Sequenced material: CD8+ T cells sorted from blood. This rearrangement joins TRBV27 to TRBJ2-3, with D possibly being TRBD2 (5 bases). As DNA, the CDR3 is TGTGCCAGCAGTTTTGCGGGTGTTCCAGATACGCAGTATTTT. It encodes CASSFAGVPDTQYF.